This T cell receptor beta chain originates from a study of T cells in Graves' hyperthyroidism and ophthalmopathy. Study findings and constraints: In simple terms, a model built on 13 V-J features told ophthalmopathy apart from stable hyperthyroidism.

Germline V gene lookup returns CDR1 SGHVS and CDR2 FQNEAQ. The CDR3 contains 13 residues. Losses at the gene ends were 6 bases for V and 12 bases for J; bases not matched to a gene: 14. Regions amplified from RNA transcripts were the TCR beta CDR3 regions. HTBI primers were the set used in a first-round RT-PCR of the TCR CDR3. Each CDR3 protein is one row after TCRdb ran MiXCR on the multiplex PCR reads. The table shows hundreds of thousands of distinct CDR3 sequences, with under 45% occurring only once. Regarding this clonotype: Its antigen is still unknown.

The specimen was blood. The sequence came from a woman between 40 and 55 years old with Graves' hyperthyroidism. The chain uses TRBV7-8 and TRBJ2-7; 7 positions agree with TRBD2. The CDR3 loop is CASSYSSGGRLYF. CDR3 sequence (DNA): TGTGCCAGCAGTTACTCCTCAGGCGGGAGACTGTACTTC.